This T cell receptor beta chain was obtained from a study of post-analysis software for immune sequencing data. The TCR beta cDNA libraries carried unique molecular identifiers. TCRdb reprocessed the PCR reads via MiXCR and lists one record per CDR3 protein. The table records some 690,000 distinct CDR3 sequences, 25% to 30% of them present only once. This CDR3 spans 13 amino acids. The ends were cut back, 4 bases at V and 2 bases at J, with 9 bases in the middle. Germline V lookup: CDR1 ENHRY, CDR2 SYGVKD. With regard to this clonotype: Its antigen remains unknown.

Study observations and caveats: Five TRBV segments were significantly more frequent in patients than in controls. TRBV5-6, TRBV5-1 and TRBV20-1 were among these segments.

The receptor was isolated from a girl aged 10 to 17 with multiple sclerosis. Source material: blood. The genes are TRBV10-3 and TRBJ2-7; D unresolved. The CDR3 DNA reads TGTGCCATCAGTGGACAAGGAGCCTACGAGCAGTACTTC. This gives the protein CAISGQGAYEQYF.